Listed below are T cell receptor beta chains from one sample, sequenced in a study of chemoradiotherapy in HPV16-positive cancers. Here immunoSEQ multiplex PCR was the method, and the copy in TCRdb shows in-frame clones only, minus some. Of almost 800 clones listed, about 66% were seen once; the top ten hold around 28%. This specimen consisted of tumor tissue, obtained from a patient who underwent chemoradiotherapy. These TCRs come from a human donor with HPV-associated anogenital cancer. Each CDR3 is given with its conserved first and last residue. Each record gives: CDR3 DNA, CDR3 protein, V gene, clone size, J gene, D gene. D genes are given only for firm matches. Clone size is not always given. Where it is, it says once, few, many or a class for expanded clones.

CDR3 DNA: TGTGCCAGCAGACCCTCCGGAGGCAGGGCTGAAAAACTGTTTTTT
CDR3 protein: CASRPSGGRAEKLFF
V gene: TRBV7-6
clone size: -
J gene: TRBJ1-4
D gene: -

CDR3 DNA: TGTGCCAGCAGAGAAGGGGGCGGGATAGATAATTCACCCCTCCACTTT
CDR3 protein: CASREGGGIDNSPLHF
V gene: TRBV28
clone size: -
J gene: TRBJ1-6
D gene: TRBD1

CDR3 DNA: TGTGCCAGCAGCACAACCTACGAGCAGTACTTC
CDR3 protein: CASSTTYEQYF
V gene: TRBV11-2
clone size: once
J gene: TRBJ2-7
D gene: -

CDR3 DNA: TGTGCCAGCAGCGACGGGACAGCTAACGAGCAGTACTTC
CDR3 protein: CASSDGTANEQYF
V gene: TRBV28
clone size: -
J gene: TRBJ2-7
D gene: TRBD1

CDR3 DNA: TGTGCCAGCAGCCCGTGGGGAGGACACGAGCAGTACTTC
CDR3 protein: CASSPWGGHEQYF
V gene: TRBV7-8
clone size: few
J gene: TRBJ2-7
D gene: -

CDR3 DNA: TGTGCCAGCACCGGAACAGGGGCCTCTGGAAACACCATATATTTT
CDR3 protein: CASTGTGASGNTIYF
V gene: TRBV5-6
clone size: -
J gene: TRBJ1-3
D gene: TRBD1

CDR3 DNA: TGTGCCAGCAGCTTGGTTCAGGGGAAGTATGGCTACACCTTC
CDR3 protein: CASSLVQGKYGYTF
V gene: TRBV5-4
clone size: -
J gene: TRBJ1-2
D gene: -

CDR3 DNA: TGTGCCAGCAGCTTGGATGGCAGGGAATGGGCTGAAGCTTTCTTT
CDR3 protein: CASSLDGREWAEAFF
V gene: TRBV5-4
clone size: once
J gene: TRBJ1-1
D gene: -

CDR3 DNA: TGTGCCAGCAGATACGATCTGAACACTGAAGCTTTCTTT
CDR3 protein: CASRYDLNTEAFF
V gene: TRBV5-5
clone size: few
J gene: TRBJ1-1
D gene: -

CDR3 DNA: TGTGCCAGCAGTTTTTCTACAGGGCAGATGCAGTACTTC
CDR3 protein: CASSFSTGQMQYF
V gene: TRBV27
clone size: -
J gene: TRBJ2-7
D gene: -

CDR3 DNA: TGTGCCAGAAGCAGAGTGGACAGGGAGGGTGAAGGCTACACCTTC
CDR3 protein: CARSRVDREGEGYTF
V gene: TRBV5-3
clone size: -
J gene: TRBJ1-2
D gene: TRBD1

CDR3 DNA: TGTGCCAGCAGCTCGGGACAGTTTAGACAATATGAGCAGTTCTTC
CDR3 protein: CASSSGQFRQYEQFF
V gene: TRBV5-8
clone size: -
J gene: TRBJ2-1
D gene: TRBD1

CDR3 DNA: TGTGCCAGCAGCTCCGGGGTCGGGGGCGAAGCTTTCTTT
CDR3 protein: CASSSGVGGEAFF
V gene: TRBV7-9
clone size: few
J gene: TRBJ1-1
D gene: -

CDR3 DNA: TGTGCCAGCAGGACAGCCGCCCCGTATGGCTACACCTTC
CDR3 protein: CASRTAAPYGYTF
V gene: TRBV28
clone size: once
J gene: TRBJ1-2
D gene: -

CDR3 DNA: TGTGCCAGCAGCCCCCGCCCCAGATCCTCGGACAATGAGCAGTTCTTC
CDR3 protein: CASSPRPRSSDNEQFF
V gene: TRBV7-2
clone size: -
J gene: TRBJ2-1
D gene: -

CDR3 DNA: TGTGCCTGGGGCTACTATAATTCACCCCTCCACTTT
CDR3 protein: CAWGYYNSPLHF
V gene: TRBV30
clone size: few
J gene: TRBJ1-6
D gene: -

CDR3 DNA: TGTGCCAGCAGCCAAGATCGGGGACAGGGAGGAAATACGCAGTATTTT
CDR3 protein: CASSQDRGQGGNTQYF
V gene: TRBV4-2
clone size: few
J gene: TRBJ2-3
D gene: TRBD1

CDR3 DNA: TGTGCCACCAGCAGAGATCCGGAGAGCTCTGGAAACACCATATATTTT
CDR3 protein: CATSRDPESSGNTIYF
V gene: TRBV15
clone size: once
J gene: TRBJ1-3
D gene: -

CDR3 DNA: TGCAGCGTTGCCGTTCCACAATTAGCGGGGGGGCTTGACAATGAGCAGTTCTTC
CDR3 protein: CSVAVPQLAGGLDNEQFF
V gene: TRBV29-1
clone size: -
J gene: TRBJ2-1
D gene: TRBD2

CDR3 DNA: TGTGCCAGCAGTGATGCGGATCCCAGGAGGACCCAGTACTTC
CDR3 protein: CASSDADPRRTQYF
V gene: TRBV2
clone size: large
J gene: TRBJ2-5
D gene: -

CDR3 DNA: TGTGCCAGCAGTACTACAGGGGGCTACGAGCAGTACTTC
CDR3 protein: CASSTTGGYEQYF
V gene: TRBV27
clone size: -
J gene: TRBJ2-7
D gene: TRBD1

CDR3 DNA: TGTGCCAGCAAAGACAGGGAACGAGGGACTGAAGCTTTCTTT
CDR3 protein: CASKDRERGTEAFF
V gene: TRBV19
clone size: -
J gene: TRBJ1-1
D gene: TRBD1

CDR3 DNA: TGTGCCAGTAGTATGTCCTTGGACAGAAACACTGAAGCTTTCTTT
CDR3 protein: CASSMSLDRNTEAFF
V gene: TRBV19
clone size: -
J gene: TRBJ1-1
D gene: -

CDR3 DNA: TGTGCCAGCAGCCAAGAGCTGTGGACAGGTGGATCACCCCTCCACTTT
CDR3 protein: CASSQELWTGGSPLHF
V gene: TRBV4-2
clone size: large
J gene: TRBJ1-6
D gene: TRBD1

CDR3 DNA: TGTGCCAGCCGTGGGCCCGGAGAAAATGAAAAACTGTTTTTT
CDR3 protein: CASRGPGENEKLFF
V gene: TRBV28
clone size: -
J gene: TRBJ1-4
D gene: -

CDR3 DNA: TGTGCCAGTAGTATAGGGGCGGGCTATGGCTACACCTTC
CDR3 protein: CASSIGAGYGYTF
V gene: TRBV19
clone size: -
J gene: TRBJ1-2
D gene: -

CDR3 DNA: TGTGCCAGCAGACAGGGACAGGGCGGGACTGAAGCTTTCTTT
CDR3 protein: CASRQGQGGTEAFF
V gene: TRBV6-5
clone size: -
J gene: TRBJ1-1
D gene: TRBD1

CDR3 DNA: TGTGCCACCAGCAGAGTTGGGGTATTCTCTGGAAACACCATATATTTT
CDR3 protein: CATSRVGVFSGNTIYF
V gene: TRBV15
clone size: few
J gene: TRBJ1-3
D gene: -

CDR3 DNA: TGTGCCAGCAGTTTTCTTACGGGGGCAGCTCGTGACGAGCAGTACTTC
CDR3 protein: CASSFLTGAARDEQYF
V gene: TRBV7-8
clone size: -
J gene: TRBJ2-7
D gene: -

CDR3 DNA: TGTGCCAGCGAAACTCTCAGAAGGGGAGCTTTCTTT
CDR3 protein: CASETLRRGAFF
V gene: TRBV2
clone size: -
J gene: TRBJ1-1
D gene: -

CDR3 DNA: TGCGCCAGCAGTGAGTCAAAGGGGTCCGCACTCCTTCCCCTCCACTTT
CDR3 protein: CASSESKGSALLPLHF
V gene: TRBV10-2
clone size: -
J gene: TRBJ1-6
D gene: -

CDR3 DNA: TGTGCCAGCAGCCGAAGCCCCGGGACAGGGGGCGGTGAGCAGTTCTTC
CDR3 protein: CASSRSPGTGGGEQFF
V gene: TRBV4-2
clone size: few
J gene: TRBJ2-1
D gene: TRBD1

CDR3 DNA: TGTGCCAGCAGTCGGGACAGCAATTATGGCTACACCTTC
CDR3 protein: CASSRDSNYGYTF
V gene: TRBV6-6
clone size: -
J gene: TRBJ1-2
D gene: TRBD1

CDR3 DNA: TGTGCCAGCAGTCCCAGACTGACCCACCTTGATCAGCCCCAGCATTTT
CDR3 protein: CASSPRLTHLDQPQHF
V gene: TRBV27
clone size: -
J gene: TRBJ1-5
D gene: -

CDR3 DNA: TGCGCCAGCAGCTCTTCAAGGGAGGGCTATGGCTACACCTTC
CDR3 protein: CASSSSREGYGYTF
V gene: TRBV5-1
clone size: -
J gene: TRBJ1-2
D gene: -

CDR3 DNA: TGTGCCAGCAGCTTGATGGGGGACACCGGGGAGCTGTTTTTT
CDR3 protein: CASSLMGDTGELFF
V gene: TRBV11-2
clone size: -
J gene: TRBJ2-2
D gene: -

CDR3 DNA: TGTGCCAGCAGCCAAGTATGGGGGGCCGGTGAAAAACTGTTTTTT
CDR3 protein: CASSQVWGAGEKLFF
V gene: TRBV4-2
clone size: -
J gene: TRBJ1-4
D gene: -

CDR3 DNA: TGCGCCAGCAGCGTTCTGGAGGGGGGCGCGGAGGAGACCCAGTACTTC
CDR3 protein: CASSVLEGGAEETQYF
V gene: TRBV5-1
clone size: -
J gene: TRBJ2-5
D gene: -

CDR3 DNA: TGTGCCACCAGCACTAGTACAGGGGCAGCTGAAGCTTTCTTT
CDR3 protein: CATSTSTGAAEAFF
V gene: TRBV15
clone size: -
J gene: TRBJ1-1
D gene: TRBD1

CDR3 DNA: TGCGCCAGCAGCTTGGCTACCGGAGAGACCCAGTACTTC
CDR3 protein: CASSLATGETQYF
V gene: TRBV5-1
clone size: -
J gene: TRBJ2-5
D gene: -

CDR3 DNA: TGTGCCAGCAGGTTGCGGGGCCCTGGCACAGATACGCAGTATTTT
CDR3 protein: CASRLRGPGTDTQYF
V gene: TRBV5-5
clone size: -
J gene: TRBJ2-3
D gene: -

CDR3 DNA: TGTGCCAGCAGCTTAGGTGGGGTGGGCAATTCACCCCTCCACTTT
CDR3 protein: CASSLGGVGNSPLHF
V gene: TRBV13
clone size: -
J gene: TRBJ1-6
D gene: -

CDR3 DNA: TGTGCCAGCAGCCCGCTGACTAGCGGAAGCAATGAGCAGTTCTTC
CDR3 protein: CASSPLTSGSNEQFF
V gene: TRBV5-4
clone size: -
J gene: TRBJ2-1
D gene: TRBD2

CDR3 DNA: TGTGCCAGCAGCGTAGATGTGGGTTCTTATGAGCAGTTCTTC
CDR3 protein: CASSVDVGSYEQFF
V gene: TRBV9
clone size: -
J gene: TRBJ2-1
D gene: -

CDR3 DNA: TGTGCCAGCAGTTTATACTCCGGGCTAGACACCGGGGAGCTGTTTTTT
CDR3 protein: CASSLYSGLDTGELFF
V gene: TRBV27
clone size: -
J gene: TRBJ2-2
D gene: -